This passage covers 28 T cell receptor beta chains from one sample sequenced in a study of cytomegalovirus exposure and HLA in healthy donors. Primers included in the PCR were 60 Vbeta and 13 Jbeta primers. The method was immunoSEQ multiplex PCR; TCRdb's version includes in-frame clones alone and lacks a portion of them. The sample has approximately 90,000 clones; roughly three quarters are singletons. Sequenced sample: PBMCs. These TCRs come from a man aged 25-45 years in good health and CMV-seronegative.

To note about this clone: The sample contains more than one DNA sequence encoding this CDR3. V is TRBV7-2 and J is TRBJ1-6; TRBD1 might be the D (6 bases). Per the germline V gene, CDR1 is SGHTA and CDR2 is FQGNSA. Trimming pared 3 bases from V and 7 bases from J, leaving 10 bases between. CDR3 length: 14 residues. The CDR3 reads CASSFLTGNSPLHF. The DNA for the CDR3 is TGTGCCAGCAGCTTCCTCACAGGGAATTCACCCCTCCACTTT.

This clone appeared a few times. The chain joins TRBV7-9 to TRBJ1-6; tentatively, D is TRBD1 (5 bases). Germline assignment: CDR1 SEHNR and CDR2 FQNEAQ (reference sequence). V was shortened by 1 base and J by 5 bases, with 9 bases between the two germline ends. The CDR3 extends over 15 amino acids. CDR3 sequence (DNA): TGTGCCAGCAGCTTAGTTTCAGGGCATAATTCACCCCTCCACTTT. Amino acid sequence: CASSLVSGHNSPLHF.

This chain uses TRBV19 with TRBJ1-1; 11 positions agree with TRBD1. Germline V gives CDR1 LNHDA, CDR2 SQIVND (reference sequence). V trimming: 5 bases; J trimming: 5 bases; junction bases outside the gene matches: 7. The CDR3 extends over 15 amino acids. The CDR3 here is CASSFMGQGETEAFF. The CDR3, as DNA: TGTGCCAGTAGTTTCATGGGACAGGGGGAAACTGAAGCTTTCTTT.

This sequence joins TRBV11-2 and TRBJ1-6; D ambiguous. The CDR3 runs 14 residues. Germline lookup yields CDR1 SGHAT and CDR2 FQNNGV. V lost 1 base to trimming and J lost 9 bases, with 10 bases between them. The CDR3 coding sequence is TGTGCCAGCAGCTTAGTTGGGTCGGGTTCACCCCTCCACTTT. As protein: CASSLVGSGSPLHF.

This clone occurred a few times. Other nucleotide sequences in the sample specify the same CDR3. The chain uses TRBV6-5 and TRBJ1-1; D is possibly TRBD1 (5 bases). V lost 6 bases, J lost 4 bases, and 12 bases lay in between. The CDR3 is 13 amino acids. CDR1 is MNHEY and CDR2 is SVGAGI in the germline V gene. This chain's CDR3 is CASRQGFGTEAFF. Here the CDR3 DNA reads TGTGCCAGCAGGCAGGGTTTTGGCACTGAAGCTTTCTTT.

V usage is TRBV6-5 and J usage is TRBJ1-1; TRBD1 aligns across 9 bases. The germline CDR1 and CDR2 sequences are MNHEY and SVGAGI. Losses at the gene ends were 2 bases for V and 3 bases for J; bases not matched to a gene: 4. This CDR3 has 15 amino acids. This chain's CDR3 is CASSYGTGSHTEAFF. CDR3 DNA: TGTGCCAGCAGTTACGGGACAGGGTCCCACACTGAAGCTTTCTTT.

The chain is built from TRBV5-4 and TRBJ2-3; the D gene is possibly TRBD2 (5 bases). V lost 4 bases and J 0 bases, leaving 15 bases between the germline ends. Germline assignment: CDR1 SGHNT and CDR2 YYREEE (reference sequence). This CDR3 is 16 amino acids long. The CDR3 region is CASSQRAESSTDTQYF. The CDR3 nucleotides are TGTGCCAGCAGCCAAAGAGCGGAGTCTAGCACAGATACGCAGTATTTT.

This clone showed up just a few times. CDR3 sequence reads: CASSSPALDSAPIYEQYF. The CDR3 DNA reads TGTGCCAGCAGCTCCCCTGCCCTGGACAGCGCCCCCATCTACGAGCAGTACTTC. The V call is TRBV11-3, the J call TRBJ2-7, with D perhaps matching TRBD1 (6 bases). Germline V CDR1 and CDR2: SGHNT, YENEEA. The CDR3 runs to 18 residues. With 4 bases removed from V and 3 bases from J, the gap between germline ends came to 25 bases. Based on the CDR3 plus reference TRBV11-3 and TRBJ2-7, the full variable domain is EAGVVQSPRYKIIEKKQPVAFWCNPISGHNTLYWYLQNLGQGPELLIRYENEEAVDDSQLPKDRFSAERLKGVDSTLKIQPAELGDSAVYLCASSSPALDSAPIYEQYFGPGTRLTVT.

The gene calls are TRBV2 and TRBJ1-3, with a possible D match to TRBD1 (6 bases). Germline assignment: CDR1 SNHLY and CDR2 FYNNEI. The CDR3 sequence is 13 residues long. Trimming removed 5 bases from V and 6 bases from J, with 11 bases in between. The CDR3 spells CASSTGTANTIYF. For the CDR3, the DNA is TGTGCCAGCAGTACAGGGACGGCAAACACCATATATTTT.

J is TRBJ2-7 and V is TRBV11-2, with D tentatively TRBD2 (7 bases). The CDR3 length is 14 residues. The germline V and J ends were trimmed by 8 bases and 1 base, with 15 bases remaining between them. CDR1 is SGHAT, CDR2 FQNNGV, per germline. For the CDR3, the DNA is TGTGCCAGCGGTGGGCGGGGGCTTTCCTACGAGCAGTACTTC. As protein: CASGGRGLSYEQYF.

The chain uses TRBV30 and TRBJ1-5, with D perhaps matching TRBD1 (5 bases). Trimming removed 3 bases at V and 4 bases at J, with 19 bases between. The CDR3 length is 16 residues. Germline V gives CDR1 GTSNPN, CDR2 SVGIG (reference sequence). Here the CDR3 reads CAWSRLGEPLNQPQHF. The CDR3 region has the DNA TGTGCCTGGAGCCGCTTAGGGGAACCGTTAAATCAGCCCCAGCATTTT.

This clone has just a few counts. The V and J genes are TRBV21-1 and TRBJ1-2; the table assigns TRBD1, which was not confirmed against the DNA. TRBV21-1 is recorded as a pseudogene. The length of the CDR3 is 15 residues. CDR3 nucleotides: TGTGCCAGCTTCTACGGACAGCGAGACCGTTATGGCTACACCTTC. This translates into CASFYGQRDRYGYTF.

CDR3 DNA: TGTGCCAGCAGTCCCCACCTGGGTGGGAGGGCCGAATGGGAGCTGTTTTTT. Translation: CASSPHLGGRAEWELFF. V usage is TRBV28 and J usage is TRBJ2-2; 7 bases line up with TRBD2. Germline CDR1 reads MDHEN; CDR2 reads SYDVKM. V was clipped by 5 bases and J by 9 bases; unmatched bases: 18. The CDR3 extends over 17 amino acids.

The CDR3 protein is CASSPRQGIDNEQFF. The CDR3 DNA reads TGTGCCAGCAGCCCAAGACAGGGAATAGACAATGAGCAGTTCTTC. V and J are TRBV5-4 and TRBJ2-1, with 7 nucleotides matching TRBD1. Germline loops: CDR1 SGHNT, CDR2 YYREEE (reference sequence). There are 15 residues in the CDR3. V lost 4 bases and J lost 5; bases outside the gene matches: 9.

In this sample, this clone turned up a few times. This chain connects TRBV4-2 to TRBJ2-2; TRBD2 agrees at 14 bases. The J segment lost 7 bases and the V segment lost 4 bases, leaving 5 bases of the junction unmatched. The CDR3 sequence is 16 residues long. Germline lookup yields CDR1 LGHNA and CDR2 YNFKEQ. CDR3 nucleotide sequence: TGTGCCAGCAGCCGTGGACTAGCGGGAGGTAGCGGGGAGCTGTTTTTT. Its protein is CASSRGLAGGSGELFF.

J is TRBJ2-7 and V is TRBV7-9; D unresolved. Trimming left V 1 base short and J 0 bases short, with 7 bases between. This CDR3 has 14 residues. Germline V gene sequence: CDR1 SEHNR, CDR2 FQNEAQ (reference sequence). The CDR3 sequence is CASSLGRSSYEQYF. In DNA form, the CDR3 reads TGTGCCAGCAGCTTAGGACGGAGCTCCTACGAGCAGTACTTC.

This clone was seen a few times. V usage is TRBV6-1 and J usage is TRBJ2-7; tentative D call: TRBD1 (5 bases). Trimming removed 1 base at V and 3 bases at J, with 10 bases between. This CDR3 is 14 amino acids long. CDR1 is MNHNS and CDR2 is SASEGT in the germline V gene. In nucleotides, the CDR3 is TGTGCCAGCAGTGAAGGGACACAGTTCTACGAGCAGTACTTC. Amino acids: CASSEGTQFYEQYF.

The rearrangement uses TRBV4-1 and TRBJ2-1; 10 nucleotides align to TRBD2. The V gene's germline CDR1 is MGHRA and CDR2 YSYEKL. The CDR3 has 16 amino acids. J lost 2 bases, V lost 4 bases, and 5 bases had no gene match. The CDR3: CASSPGLAETYNEQFF. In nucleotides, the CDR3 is TGCGCCAGCAGCCCAGGACTAGCGGAGACCTACAATGAGCAGTTCTTC.

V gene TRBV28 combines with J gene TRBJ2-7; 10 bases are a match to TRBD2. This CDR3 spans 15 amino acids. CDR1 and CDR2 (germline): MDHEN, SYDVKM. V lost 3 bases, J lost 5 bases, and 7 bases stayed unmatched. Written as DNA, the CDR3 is TGTGCCAGCAGTTTTAGTTCTAGCGGGAGCCACGAGCAGTACTTC. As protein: CASSFSSSGSHEQYF.

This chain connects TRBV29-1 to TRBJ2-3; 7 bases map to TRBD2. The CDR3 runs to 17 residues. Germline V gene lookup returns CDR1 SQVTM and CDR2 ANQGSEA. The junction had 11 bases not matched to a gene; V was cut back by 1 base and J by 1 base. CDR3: CSVEGTRIRTRTDTQYF. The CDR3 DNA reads TGCAGCGTTGAAGGGACTAGGATCCGCACCCGCACAGATACGCAGTATTTT.

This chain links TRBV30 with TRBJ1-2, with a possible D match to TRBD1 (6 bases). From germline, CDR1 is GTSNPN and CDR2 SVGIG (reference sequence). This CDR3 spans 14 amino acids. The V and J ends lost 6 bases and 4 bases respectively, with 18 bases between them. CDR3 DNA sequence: TGTGCCTGTGCCATACTCACAGGGACCTATGGCTACACCTTC. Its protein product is CACAILTGTYGYTF.

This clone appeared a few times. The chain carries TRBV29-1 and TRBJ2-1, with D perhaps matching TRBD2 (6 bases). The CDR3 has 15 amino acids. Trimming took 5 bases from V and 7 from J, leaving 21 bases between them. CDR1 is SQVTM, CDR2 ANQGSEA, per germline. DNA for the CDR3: TGCAGCGTTCCCCCGTTCGGGGGAGATGTAAATGAGCAGTTCTTC. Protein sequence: CSVPPFGGDVNEQFF.

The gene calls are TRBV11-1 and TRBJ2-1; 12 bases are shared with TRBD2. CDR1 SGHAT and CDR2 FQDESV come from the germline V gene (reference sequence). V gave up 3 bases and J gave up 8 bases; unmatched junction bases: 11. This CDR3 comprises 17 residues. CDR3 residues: CASSLESTSGRKDEQFF. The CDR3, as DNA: TGTGCCAGCAGCTTGGAGAGTACTAGCGGGAGGAAGGATGAGCAGTTCTTC.

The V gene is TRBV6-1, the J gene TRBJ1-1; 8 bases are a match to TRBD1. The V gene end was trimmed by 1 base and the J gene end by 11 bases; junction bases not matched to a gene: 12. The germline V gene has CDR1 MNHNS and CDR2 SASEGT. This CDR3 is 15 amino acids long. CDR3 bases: TGTGCCAGCAGTGAAGAATCTGGGGCAGGGGGCGATGCTTTCTTT. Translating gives CASSEESGAGGDAFF.

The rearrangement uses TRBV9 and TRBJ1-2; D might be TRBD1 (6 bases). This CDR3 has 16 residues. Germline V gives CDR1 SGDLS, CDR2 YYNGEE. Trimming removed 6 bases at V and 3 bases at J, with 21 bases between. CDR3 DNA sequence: TGTGCCAGCACCAGTGGGGGGGGCGGAGGTGACTATGGCTACACCTTC. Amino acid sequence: CASTSGGGGGDYGYTF.

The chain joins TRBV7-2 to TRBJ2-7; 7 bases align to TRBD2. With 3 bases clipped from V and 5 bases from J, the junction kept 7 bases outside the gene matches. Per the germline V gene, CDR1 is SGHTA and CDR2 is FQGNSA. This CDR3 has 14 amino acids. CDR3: CASSFPTSFDEQYF. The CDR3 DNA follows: TGTGCCAGCAGCTTCCCGACTAGCTTCGACGAGCAGTACTTC.

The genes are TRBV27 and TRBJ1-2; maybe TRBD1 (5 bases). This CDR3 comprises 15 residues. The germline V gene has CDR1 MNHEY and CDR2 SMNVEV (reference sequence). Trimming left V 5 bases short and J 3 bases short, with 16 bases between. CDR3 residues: CASSPGLGGDYGYTF. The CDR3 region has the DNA TGTGCCAGCAGTCCGGGGTTGGGGGGAGACTATGGCTACACCTTC.

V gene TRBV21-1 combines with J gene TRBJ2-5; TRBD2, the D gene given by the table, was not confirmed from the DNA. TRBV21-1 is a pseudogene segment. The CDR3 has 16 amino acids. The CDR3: CASSKLAGEVWETQYF. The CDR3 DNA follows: TGTGCCAGCAGCAAGTTAGCGGGAGAAGTATGGGAGACCCAGTACTTC.